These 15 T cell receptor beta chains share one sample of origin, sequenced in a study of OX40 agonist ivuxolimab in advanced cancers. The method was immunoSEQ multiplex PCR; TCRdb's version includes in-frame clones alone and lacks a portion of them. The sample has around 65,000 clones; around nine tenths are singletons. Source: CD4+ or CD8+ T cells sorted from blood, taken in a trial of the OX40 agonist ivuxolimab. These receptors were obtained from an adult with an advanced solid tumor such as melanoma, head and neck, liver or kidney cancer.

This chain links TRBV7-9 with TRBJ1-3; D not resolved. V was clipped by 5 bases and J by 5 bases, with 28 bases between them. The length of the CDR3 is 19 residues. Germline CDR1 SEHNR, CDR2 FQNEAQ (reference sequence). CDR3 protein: CASSPQRAQQRDNRNTIYF. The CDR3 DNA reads TGTGCCAGCAGCCCCCAGCGGGCCCAACAGAGGGATAATAGAAACACCATATATTTT.

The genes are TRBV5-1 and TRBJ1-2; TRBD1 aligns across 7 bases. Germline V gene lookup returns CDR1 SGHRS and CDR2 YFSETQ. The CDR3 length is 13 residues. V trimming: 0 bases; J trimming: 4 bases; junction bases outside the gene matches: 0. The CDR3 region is CASSLDRGYGYTF. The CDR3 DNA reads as TGCGCCAGCAGCTTGGACAGGGGCTATGGCTACACCTTC.

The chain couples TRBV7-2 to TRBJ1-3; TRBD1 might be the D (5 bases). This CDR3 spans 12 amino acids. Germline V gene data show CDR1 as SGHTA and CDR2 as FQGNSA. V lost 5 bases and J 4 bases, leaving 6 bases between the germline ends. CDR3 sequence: CASSPGGNTIYF. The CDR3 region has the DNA TGTGCCAGCAGCCCAGGGGGAAACACCATATATTTT.

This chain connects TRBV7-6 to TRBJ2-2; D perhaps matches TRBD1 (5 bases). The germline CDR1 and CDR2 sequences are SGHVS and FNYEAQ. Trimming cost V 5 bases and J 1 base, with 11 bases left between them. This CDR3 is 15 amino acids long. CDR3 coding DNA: TGTGCCAGCAGCGCGACAGAAAAGAACACCGGGGAGCTGTTTTTT. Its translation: CASSATEKNTGELFF.

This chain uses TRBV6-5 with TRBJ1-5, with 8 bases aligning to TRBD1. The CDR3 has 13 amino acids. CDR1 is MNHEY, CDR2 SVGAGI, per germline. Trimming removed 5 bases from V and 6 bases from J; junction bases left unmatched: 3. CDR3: CASSNDRGQPQHF. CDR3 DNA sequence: TGTGCCAGCAGTAACGACAGGGGTCAGCCCCAGCATTTT.

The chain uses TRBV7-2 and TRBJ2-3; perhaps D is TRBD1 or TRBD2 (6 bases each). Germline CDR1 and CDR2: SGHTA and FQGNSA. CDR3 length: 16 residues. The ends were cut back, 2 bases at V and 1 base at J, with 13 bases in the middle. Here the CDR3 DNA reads TGTGCCAGCAGCTTAATCCCGGGGGCCGGCACAGATACGCAGTATTTT. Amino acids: CASSLIPGAGTDTQYF. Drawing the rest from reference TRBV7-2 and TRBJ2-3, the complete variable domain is GAGVSQSPSNKVTEKGKDVELRCDPISGHTALYWYRQSLGQGLEFLIYFQGNSAPDKSGLPSDRFSAERTGGSVSTLTIQRTQQEDSAVYLCASSLIPGAGTDTQYFGPGTRLTVL.

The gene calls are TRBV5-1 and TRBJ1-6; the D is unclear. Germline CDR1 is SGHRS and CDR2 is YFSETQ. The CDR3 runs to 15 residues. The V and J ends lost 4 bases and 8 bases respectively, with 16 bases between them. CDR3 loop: CASSPDTGVDSPLHF. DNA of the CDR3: TGCGCCAGCAGCCCTGACACGGGAGTGGATTCACCCCTCCACTTT.

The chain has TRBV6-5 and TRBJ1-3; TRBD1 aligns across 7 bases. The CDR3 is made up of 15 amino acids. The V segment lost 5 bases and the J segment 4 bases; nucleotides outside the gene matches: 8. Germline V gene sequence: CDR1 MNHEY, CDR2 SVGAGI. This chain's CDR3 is CASSTLTGVGNTIYF. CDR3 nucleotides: TGTGCCAGCAGTACATTAACAGGGGTCGGAAACACCATATATTTT.

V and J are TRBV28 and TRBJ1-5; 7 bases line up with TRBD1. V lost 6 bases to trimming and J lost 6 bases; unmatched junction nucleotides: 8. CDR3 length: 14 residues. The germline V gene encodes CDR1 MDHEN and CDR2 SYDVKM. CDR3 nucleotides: TGTGCCAGCAGCCTTTCGCAGGGGGGTCAGCCCCAGCATTTT. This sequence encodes CASSLSQGGQPQHF.

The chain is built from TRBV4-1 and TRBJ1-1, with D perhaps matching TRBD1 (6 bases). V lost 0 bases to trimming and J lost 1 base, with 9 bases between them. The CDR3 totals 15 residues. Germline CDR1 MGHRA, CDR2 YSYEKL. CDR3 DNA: TGCGCCAGCAGCCAAGATGGACAGAGGAACACTGAAGCTTTCTTT. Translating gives CASSQDGQRNTEAFF.

The CDR3 DNA is TGTGCCAGCAGTCCCTCGACAGGGGGGCGATTCGGAACTGAAGCTTTCTTT. This encodes CASSPSTGGRFGTEAFF. The gene calls are TRBV6-4 and TRBJ1-1; 9 bases line up with TRBD1. J was trimmed by 5 bases and V by 5 bases; bases with no gene match: 15. The germline gives CDR1 MRHNA, CDR2 SNTAGT. CDR3 length: 17 amino acids.

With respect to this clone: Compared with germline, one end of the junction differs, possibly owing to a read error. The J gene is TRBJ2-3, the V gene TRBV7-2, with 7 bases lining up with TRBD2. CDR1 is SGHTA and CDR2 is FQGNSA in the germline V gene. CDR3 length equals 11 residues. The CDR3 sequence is CASSPKRGLSF. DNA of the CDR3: TGTGCCAGCAGCCCCAAGCGGGGACTGTCGTTT.

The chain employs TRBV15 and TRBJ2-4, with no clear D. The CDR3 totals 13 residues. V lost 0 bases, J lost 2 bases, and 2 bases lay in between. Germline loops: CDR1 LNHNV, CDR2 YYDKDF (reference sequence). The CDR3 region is CATSRDPKNIQYF. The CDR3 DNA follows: TGTGCCACCAGCAGAGACCCCAAAAACATTCAGTACTTC.

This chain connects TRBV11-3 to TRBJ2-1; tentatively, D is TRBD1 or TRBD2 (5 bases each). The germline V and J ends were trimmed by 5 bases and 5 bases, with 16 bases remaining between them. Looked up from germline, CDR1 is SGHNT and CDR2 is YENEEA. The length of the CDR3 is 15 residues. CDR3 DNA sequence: TGTGCCAGCAGCCATTCCGGGACCACTAACAATGAGCAGTTCTTC. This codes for CASSHSGTTNNEQFF.

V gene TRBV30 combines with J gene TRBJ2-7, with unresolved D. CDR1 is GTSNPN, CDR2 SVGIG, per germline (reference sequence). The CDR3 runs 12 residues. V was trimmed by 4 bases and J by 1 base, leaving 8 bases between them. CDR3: CAWTGSSYEQYF. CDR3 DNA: TGTGCCTGGACAGGAAGTTCCTACGAGCAGTACTTC.